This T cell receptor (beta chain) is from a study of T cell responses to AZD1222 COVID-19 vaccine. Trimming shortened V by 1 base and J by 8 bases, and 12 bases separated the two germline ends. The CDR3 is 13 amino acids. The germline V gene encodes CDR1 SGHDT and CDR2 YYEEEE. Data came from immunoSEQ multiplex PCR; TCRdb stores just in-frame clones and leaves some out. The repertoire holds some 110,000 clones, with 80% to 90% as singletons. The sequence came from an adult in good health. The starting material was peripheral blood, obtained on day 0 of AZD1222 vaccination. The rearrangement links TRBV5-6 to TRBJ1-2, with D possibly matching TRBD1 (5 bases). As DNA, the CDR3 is TGTGCCAGCAGCTTGCGGGGGAGGGGCGGCTACACCTTC. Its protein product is CASSLRGRGGYTF.